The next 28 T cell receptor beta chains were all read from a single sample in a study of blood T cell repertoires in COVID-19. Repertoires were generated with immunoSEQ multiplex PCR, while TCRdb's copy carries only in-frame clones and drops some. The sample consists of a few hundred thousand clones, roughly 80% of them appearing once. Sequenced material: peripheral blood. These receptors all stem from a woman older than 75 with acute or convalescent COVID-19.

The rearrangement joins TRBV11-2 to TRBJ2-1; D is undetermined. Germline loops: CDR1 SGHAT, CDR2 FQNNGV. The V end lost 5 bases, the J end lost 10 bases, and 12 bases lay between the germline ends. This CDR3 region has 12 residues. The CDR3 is CASSPTGYEQFF. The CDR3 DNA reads TGTGCCAGCAGCCCCACGGGTTACGAGCAGTTCTTC.

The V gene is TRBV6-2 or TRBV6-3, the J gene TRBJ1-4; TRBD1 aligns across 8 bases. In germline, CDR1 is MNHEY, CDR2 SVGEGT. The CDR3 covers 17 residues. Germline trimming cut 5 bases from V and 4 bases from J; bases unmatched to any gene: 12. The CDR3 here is CASSPGTGAPGNEKLFF. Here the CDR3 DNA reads TGTGCCAGCAGTCCCGGGACAGGTGCGCCTGGTAATGAAAAACTGTTTTTT.

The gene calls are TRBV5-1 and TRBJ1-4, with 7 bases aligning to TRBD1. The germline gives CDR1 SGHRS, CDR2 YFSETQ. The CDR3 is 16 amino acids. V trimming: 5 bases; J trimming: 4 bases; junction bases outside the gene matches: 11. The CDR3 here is CASRRDSPPGNEKLFF. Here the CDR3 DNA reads TGCGCCAGCAGACGGGACAGCCCCCCTGGTAATGAAAAACTGTTTTTT. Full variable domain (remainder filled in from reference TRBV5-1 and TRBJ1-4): KAGVTQTPRYLIKTRGQQVTLSCSPISGHRSVSWYQQTPGQGLQFLFEYFSETQRNKGNFPGRFSGRQFSNSRSEMNVSTLELGDSALYLCASRRDSPPGNEKLFFGSGTQLSVL.

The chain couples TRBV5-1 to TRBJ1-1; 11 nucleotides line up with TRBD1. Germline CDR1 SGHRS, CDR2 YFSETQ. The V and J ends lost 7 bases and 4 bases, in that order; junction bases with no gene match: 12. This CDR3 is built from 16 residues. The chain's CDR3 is CASHWGTGGGGTEAFF. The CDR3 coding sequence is TGCGCCAGCCACTGGGGGACAGGGGGTGGAGGCACTGAAGCTTTCTTT.

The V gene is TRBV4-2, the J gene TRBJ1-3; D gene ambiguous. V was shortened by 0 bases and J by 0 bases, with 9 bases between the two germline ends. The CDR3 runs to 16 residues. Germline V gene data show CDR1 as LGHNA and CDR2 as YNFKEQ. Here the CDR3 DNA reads TGTGCCAGCAGCCAAGAATTAGCCTTCTCTGGAAACACCATATATTTT. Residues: CASSQELAFSGNTIYF.

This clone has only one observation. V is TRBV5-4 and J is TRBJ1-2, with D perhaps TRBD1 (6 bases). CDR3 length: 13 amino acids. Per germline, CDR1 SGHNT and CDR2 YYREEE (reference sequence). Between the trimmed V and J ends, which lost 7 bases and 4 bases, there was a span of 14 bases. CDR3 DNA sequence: TGTGCCAGCGCCCCGACAGGTAGCTATGGCTACACCTTC. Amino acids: CASAPTGSYGYTF.

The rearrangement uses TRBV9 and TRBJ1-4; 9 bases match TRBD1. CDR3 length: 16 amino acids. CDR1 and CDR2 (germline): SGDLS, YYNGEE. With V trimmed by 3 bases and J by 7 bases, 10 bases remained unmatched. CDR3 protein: CASSGITGGEGEKLFF. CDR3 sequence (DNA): TGTGCCAGCAGCGGAATAACAGGGGGCGAAGGTGAAAAACTGTTTTTT.

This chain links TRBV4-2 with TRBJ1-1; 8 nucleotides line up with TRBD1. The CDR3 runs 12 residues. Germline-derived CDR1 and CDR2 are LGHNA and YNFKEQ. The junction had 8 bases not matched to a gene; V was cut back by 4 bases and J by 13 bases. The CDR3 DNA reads TGTGCCAGCAGCCCTTCGGGACAGGTTGGTTTCTTT. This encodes CASSPSGQVGFF.

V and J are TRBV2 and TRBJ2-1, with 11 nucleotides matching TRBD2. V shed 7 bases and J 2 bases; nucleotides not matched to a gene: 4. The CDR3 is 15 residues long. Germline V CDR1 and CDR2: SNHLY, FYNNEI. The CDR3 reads CASKLLAGAYNEQFF. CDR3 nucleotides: TGTGCCAGCAAGTTACTAGCGGGAGCCTACAATGAGCAGTTCTTC.

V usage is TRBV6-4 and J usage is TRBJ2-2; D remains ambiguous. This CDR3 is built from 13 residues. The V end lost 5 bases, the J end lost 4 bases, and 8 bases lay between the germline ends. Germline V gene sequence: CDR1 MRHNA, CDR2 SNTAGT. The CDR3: CASSLEITGELFF. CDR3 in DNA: TGTGCCAGCAGTCTCGAGATCACCGGGGAGCTGTTTTTT.

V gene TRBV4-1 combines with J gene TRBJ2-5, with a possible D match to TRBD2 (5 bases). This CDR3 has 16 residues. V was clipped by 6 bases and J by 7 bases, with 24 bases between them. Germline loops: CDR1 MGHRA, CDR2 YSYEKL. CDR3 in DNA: TGCGCCAGCAGTCATTGGGAAGCGGAAACCCAGTCGACCCAGTACTTC. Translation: CASSHWEAETQSTQYF.

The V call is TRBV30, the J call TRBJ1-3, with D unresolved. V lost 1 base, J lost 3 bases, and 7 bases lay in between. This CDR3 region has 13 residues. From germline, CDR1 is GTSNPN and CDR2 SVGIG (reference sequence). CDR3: CAWSGLNGNTIYF. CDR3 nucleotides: TGTGCCTGGAGTGGGCTGAATGGAAACACCATATATTTT.

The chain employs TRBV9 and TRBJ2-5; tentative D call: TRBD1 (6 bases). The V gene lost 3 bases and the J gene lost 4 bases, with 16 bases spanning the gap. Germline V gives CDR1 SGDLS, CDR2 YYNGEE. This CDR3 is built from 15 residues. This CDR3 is CASSERTVTIETQYF. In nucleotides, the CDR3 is TGTGCCAGCAGCGAGCGGACAGTTACGATAGAGACCCAGTACTTC.

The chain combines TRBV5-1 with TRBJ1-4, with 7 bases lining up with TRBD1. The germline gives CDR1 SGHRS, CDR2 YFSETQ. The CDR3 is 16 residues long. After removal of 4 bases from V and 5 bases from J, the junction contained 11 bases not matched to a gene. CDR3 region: CASSRLGQETNEKLFF. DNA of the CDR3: TGCGCCAGCAGCAGACTTGGACAGGAGACGAATGAAAAACTGTTTTTT.

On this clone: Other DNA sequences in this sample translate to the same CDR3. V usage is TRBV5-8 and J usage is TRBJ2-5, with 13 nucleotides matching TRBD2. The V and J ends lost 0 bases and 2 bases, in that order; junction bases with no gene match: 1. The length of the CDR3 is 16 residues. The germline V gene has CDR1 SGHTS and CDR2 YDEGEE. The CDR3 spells CASSLGTSGGQETQYF. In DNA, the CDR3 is TGTGCCAGCAGCTTGGGGACTAGCGGGGGTCAAGAGACCCAGTACTTC.

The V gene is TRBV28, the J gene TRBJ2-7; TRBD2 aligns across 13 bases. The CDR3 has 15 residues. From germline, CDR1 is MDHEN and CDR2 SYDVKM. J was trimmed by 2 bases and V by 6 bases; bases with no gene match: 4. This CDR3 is CASSRGLAGTYEQYF. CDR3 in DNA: TGTGCCAGCAGCCGGGGACTAGCGGGAACCTACGAGCAGTACTTC.

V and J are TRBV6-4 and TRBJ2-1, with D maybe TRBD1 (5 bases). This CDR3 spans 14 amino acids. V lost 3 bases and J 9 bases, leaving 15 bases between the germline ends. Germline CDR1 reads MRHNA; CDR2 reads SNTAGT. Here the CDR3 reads CASSDEFWGGEQFF. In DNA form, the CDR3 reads TGTGCCAGCAGTGATGAGTTCTGGGGCGGTGAGCAGTTCTTC.

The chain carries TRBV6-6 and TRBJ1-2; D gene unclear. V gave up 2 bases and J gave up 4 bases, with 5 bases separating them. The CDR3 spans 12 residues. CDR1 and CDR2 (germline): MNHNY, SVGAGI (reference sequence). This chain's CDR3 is CASSYGSYGYTF. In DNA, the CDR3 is TGTGCCAGCAGTTACGGCAGCTATGGCTACACCTTC.

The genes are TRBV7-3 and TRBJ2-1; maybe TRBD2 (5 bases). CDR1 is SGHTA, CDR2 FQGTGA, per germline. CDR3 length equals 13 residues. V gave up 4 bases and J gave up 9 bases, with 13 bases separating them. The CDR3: CASSSSGFSEQFF. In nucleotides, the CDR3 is TGTGCCAGCAGCTCCTCGGGGTTCAGTGAGCAGTTCTTC.

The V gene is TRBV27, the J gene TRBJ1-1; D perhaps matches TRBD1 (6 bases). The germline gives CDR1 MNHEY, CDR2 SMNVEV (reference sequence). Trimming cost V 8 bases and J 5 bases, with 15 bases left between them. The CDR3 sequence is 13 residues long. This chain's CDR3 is CASRGGAVTEAFF. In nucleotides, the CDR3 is TGTGCCAGCCGGGGGGGGGCAGTAACTGAAGCTTTCTTT.

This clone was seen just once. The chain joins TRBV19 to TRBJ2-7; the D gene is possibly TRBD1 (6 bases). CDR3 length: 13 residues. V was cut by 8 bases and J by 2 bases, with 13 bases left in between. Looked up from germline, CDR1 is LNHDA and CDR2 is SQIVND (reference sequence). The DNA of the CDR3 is TGTGCCAGTCGTGACAGGCGTACCTACGAGCAGTACTTC. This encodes CASRDRRTYEQYF.

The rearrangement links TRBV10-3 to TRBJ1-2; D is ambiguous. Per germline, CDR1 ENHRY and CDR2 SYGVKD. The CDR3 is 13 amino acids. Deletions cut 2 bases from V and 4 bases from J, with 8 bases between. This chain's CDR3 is CAISEQISYGYTF. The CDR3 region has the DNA TGTGCCATCAGTGAGCAGATTTCCTATGGCTACACCTTC.

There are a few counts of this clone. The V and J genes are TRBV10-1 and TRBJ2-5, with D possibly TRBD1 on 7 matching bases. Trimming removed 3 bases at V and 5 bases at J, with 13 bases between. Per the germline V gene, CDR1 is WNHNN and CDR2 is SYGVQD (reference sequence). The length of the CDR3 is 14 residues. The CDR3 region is CASSDGGGVETQYF. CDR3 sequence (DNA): TGCGCCAGCAGTGATGGAGGGGGCGTCGAGACCCAGTACTTC.

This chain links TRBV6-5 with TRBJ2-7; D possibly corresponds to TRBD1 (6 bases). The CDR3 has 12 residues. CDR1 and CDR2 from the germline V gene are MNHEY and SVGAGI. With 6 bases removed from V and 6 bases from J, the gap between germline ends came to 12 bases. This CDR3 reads CASSRVGAEQYF. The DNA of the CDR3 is TGTGCCAGCAGCCGCGTGGGGGCCGAGCAGTACTTC.

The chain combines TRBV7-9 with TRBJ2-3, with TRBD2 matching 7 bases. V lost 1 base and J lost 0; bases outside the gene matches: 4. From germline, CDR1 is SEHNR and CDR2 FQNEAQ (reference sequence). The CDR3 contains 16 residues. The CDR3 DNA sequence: TGTGCCAGCAGCTTAGATAGGCGGGGGAGCACAGATACGCAGTATTTT. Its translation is CASSLDRRGSTDTQYF.

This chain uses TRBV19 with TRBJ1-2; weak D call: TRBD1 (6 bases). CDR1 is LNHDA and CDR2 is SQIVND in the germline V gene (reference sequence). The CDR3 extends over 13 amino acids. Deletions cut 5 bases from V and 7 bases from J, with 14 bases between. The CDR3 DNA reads TGTGCCAGTAGTCCGCACAGGGAATCTGGCTACACCTTC. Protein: CASSPHRESGYTF.

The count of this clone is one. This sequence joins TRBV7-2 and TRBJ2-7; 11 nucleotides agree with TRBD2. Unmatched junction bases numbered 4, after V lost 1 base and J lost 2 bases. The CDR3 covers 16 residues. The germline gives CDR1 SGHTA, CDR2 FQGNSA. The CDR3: CASSLDGTSGTYEQYF. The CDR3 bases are TGTGCCAGCAGCTTAGACGGGACTAGCGGCACCTACGAGCAGTACTTC.

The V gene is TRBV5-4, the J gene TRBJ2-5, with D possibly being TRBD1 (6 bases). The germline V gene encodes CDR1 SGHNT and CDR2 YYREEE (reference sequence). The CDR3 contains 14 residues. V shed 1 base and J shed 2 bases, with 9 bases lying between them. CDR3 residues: CASSLKGVQETQYF. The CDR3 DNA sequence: TGTGCCAGCAGCTTGAAGGGGGTACAAGAGACCCAGTACTTC.